Here is one T cell receptor (beta chain) with its context. What it binds is unknown. The CDR3 consists of 15 residues. V was pared by 5 bases and J by 0 bases, with 5 bases of the junction left unmatched. Germline V gives CDR1 LGHNT, CDR2 FRNRAP. This sample stems from a study of cytomegalovirus exposure and HLA in healthy donors. Regarding the study as a whole: Among TCR sequences, most were rare, though some public TCRs appeared in many donors. Most of the TCR beta V segments (in an earlier analysis) were productive either about 87% or about 30% of the time. Specific recognition of CMV antigens was confirmed in vitro for a few chains (all CMV-associated).

Donors counted as nominally healthy when sampled, yet unrecorded immune exposures were likely. With 60 Vbeta and 13 Jbeta primers, the PCR was carried out. Sequencing was performed with immunoSEQ multiplex PCR; in TCRdb, only in-frame clones are kept and a portion is missing. The table includes under 200,000 clones, approximately 70% detected once. The specimen was PBMCs. The origin of this receptor is a woman aged 25 to 39 in good health and CMV-seronegative. This chain links TRBV12-5 with TRBJ1-2; 8 bases line up with TRBD1. The CDR3 DNA reads TGTGCTAGTGGTCCTGGACAGGGAACTAACTATGGCTACACCTTC. It translates to CASGPGQGTNYGYTF.